Reported below is one T cell receptor beta chain. The antigen remains undetermined. The data stem from a study of shared clonotypes between healthy human individuals. Overall study results and limits: Shared across a handful of donors were about 4.6% of the naive CD4 clonotypes. The study sampled only blood, and tissue repertoires likely differ. Among non-shared clonotypes, generation probabilities were lower than among those shared by all four donors.

Genomic DNA of each subset was evenly split across several immunoSEQ plates. Assay used: immunoSEQ multiplex PCR; TCRdb lists only in-frame clones, some missing. The sample carries roughly 200,000 clones, around 63% recorded once. Per the germline V gene, CDR1 is SEHNR and CDR2 is FQNEAQ (reference sequence). V was cut by 0 bases and J by 5 bases, with 12 bases left in between. This CDR3 has 15 residues. The sequence was collected from a man aged 25-45 years in good health. Specimen: memory CD4+ T cells sorted from blood. Subset: CD45RA-negative fraction. The chain employs TRBV7-9 and TRBJ2-3; D is ambiguous. CDR3 nucleotide sequence: TGTGCCAGCAGCTTAGCTTCCACTCTGGTAGATACGCAGTATTTT. Translating it yields CASSLASTLVDTQYF.